This T cell receptor (beta chain) was retrieved from a study of blood T cell repertoires in COVID-19. The wider study: Researchers got acute and convalescent COVID-19 samples from the United States, Italy and Spain.

Repertoires were generated with immunoSEQ multiplex PCR, while TCRdb's copy carries only in-frame clones and drops some. The table shows some 190,000 clones, with under 80% occurring only once. Germline V gene lookup returns CDR1 LNHDA and CDR2 SQIVND (reference sequence). The CDR3 runs to 15 residues. V was pared by 11 bases and J by 3 bases, with 20 bases between. This rearrangement joins TRBV19 to TRBJ1-5, with D possibly TRBD1 on 5 matching bases. The sequenced sample consisted of PBMCs or T cells enriched from blood (not recorded which). The TCR originated in a woman aged 45 to 65 with acute COVID-19. In nucleotides, the CDR3 is TGTGCCTCCTCCCTTACGGCAGGGATCAATCAGCCCCAGCATTTT. Residues: CASSLTAGINQPQHF.